The 27 T cell receptor beta chains given below trace back to one sample, sequenced in a study of T cell responses to AZD1222 COVID-19 vaccine. Clones were read by immunoSEQ multiplex PCR, and TCRdb kept only the in-frame ones, dropping some. Of about 96,000 clones in the sample, roughly 90% were seen once. Source: peripheral blood, taken on day 0 of AZD1222 vaccination. Every receptor here comes from an adult in good health.

This clone was seen a few times. The chain combines TRBV30 with TRBJ2-2, with D possibly matching TRBD2 (6 bases). Germline loops: CDR1 GTSNPN, CDR2 SVGIG (reference sequence). This CDR3 is built from 11 residues. The V and J ends lost 2 bases and 11 bases respectively, with 9 bases between them. The CDR3, as DNA: TGTGCCTGGAGTTCGGCGGGAGAGCTGTTTTTT. Protein: CAWSSAGELFF.

This clone occurred a few times. The chain combines TRBV9 with TRBJ1-6; D is ambiguous. The CDR3 is made up of 16 amino acids. The V and J ends lost 0 bases and 5 bases respectively, with 12 bases between them. Germline V lookup: CDR1 SGDLS, CDR2 YYNGEE. The chain's CDR3 is CASSVDWAANNSPLHF. CDR3 in DNA: TGTGCCAGCAGCGTAGATTGGGCTGCGAATAATTCACCCCTCCACTTT.

The gene calls are TRBV9 and TRBJ1-1, with unresolved D. V lost 0 bases and J lost 1, with 4 bases in between. Germline V gene lookup returns CDR1 SGDLS and CDR2 YYNGEE. This CDR3 has 13 amino acids. CDR3 region: CASSVGPNTEAFF. In nucleotides, the CDR3 is TGTGCCAGCAGCGTAGGGCCGAACACTGAAGCTTTCTTT. Complete variable domain (other parts from reference TRBV9 and TRBJ1-1): DSGVTQTPKHLITATGQRVTLRCSPRSGDLSVYWYQQSLDQGLQFLIQYYNGEERAKGNILERFSAQQFPDLHSELNLSSLELGDSALYFCASSVGPNTEAFFGQGTRLTVV.

CDR3 loop: CAISAERPQPQHF. The CDR3, as DNA: TGTGCCATCAGCGCCGAGAGGCCTCAGCCCCAGCATTTT. This chain uses TRBV10-3 with TRBJ1-5; no reliable D call. The CDR3 is 13 amino acids. Looked up from germline, CDR1 is ENHRY and CDR2 is SYGVKD. Trimming removed 6 bases from V and 6 bases from J, with 12 bases in between.

This clone has just a few counts. The CDR3 nucleotides are TGTGCCAGCAGCCAAGGGGCCCCACTGAACACTGAAGCTTTCTTT. Translating gives CASSQGAPLNTEAFF. The chain has TRBV3-1 (or the pseudogene TRBV3-2) and TRBJ1-1; D gene uncertain. V was cut by 1 base and J by 0 bases, with 9 bases left in between. CDR1 LGHDT and CDR2 YNNKEL come from the germline V gene (reference sequence). CDR3 length: 15 residues.

The chain links TRBV5-1 to TRBJ1-1; TRBD1 agrees at 8 bases. V gave up 0 bases and J gave up 5 bases; unmatched junction bases: 6. The CDR3 has 15 amino acids. Per germline, CDR1 SGHRS and CDR2 YFSETQ. The CDR3 DNA reads as TGCGCCAGCAGCTTGGATAGGACAGGGAGAACTGAAGCTTTCTTT. Translating it yields CASSLDRTGRTEAFF.

The rearrangement joins TRBV11-3 to TRBJ2-3; 12 nucleotides line up with TRBD2. In germline, CDR1 is SGHNT, CDR2 YENEEA. There are 17 residues in the CDR3. V was pared by 4 bases and J by 2 bases, with 7 bases of the junction left unmatched. CDR3 in amino acids: CASSSRTSGVSTDTQYF. The CDR3 DNA reads as TGTGCCAGCAGCTCGAGGACTAGCGGGGTCTCCACAGATACGCAGTATTTT.

As for this clone: An end of the junction differs from the germline gene, which may be a read error. The genes are TRBV18 and TRBJ2-7; D possibly corresponds to TRBD1 (6 bases). Germline V gene lookup returns CDR1 KGHSH and CDR2 LQKENI. The CDR3 has 14 residues. CDR3 loop: CASSAPGHSYEQYF. The CDR3 coding sequence is TGTGCCAGCTCAGCACCGGGACATAGTTACGAGCAGTACTTC.

This clone occurred once. The chain carries TRBV24-1 and TRBJ2-2; TRBD2 aligns across 9 bases. Trimming cost V 1 base and J 4 bases; bases outside gene matches: 6. CDR1 and CDR2 from the germline V gene are KGHDR and SFDVKD. This CDR3 contains 17 residues. CDR3 protein: CATSDFEAGGGTGELFF. The CDR3 DNA is TGTGCCACCAGTGATTTTGAAGCGGGAGGAGGCACCGGGGAGCTGTTTTTT.

The gene calls are TRBV6-5 and TRBJ2-1; D is possibly TRBD1 (6 bases). Germline CDR1 MNHEY, CDR2 SVGAGI. The CDR3 contains 15 residues. Trimming pared 7 bases from V and 6 bases from J, leaving 19 bases between. This chain's CDR3 is CASTSTGTSGNEQFF. CDR3 nucleotides: TGTGCCAGCACCTCAACCGGGACATCTGGCAATGAGCAGTTCTTC.

The V and J genes are TRBV9 and TRBJ2-7; 7 bases match TRBD1. The CDR3 runs to 14 residues. Germline V gene data show CDR1 as SGDLS and CDR2 as YYNGEE. The J segment lost 2 bases and the V segment lost 4 bases, leaving 6 bases of the junction unmatched. CDR3 in amino acids: CASSRGQVPYEQYF. The CDR3 region has the DNA TGTGCCAGCAGCCGAGGACAGGTCCCCTACGAGCAGTACTTC.

The V call is TRBV6-5, the J call TRBJ2-7; tentative D call: TRBD2 (5 bases). CDR3 length: 11 amino acids. CDR1 and CDR2 from the germline V gene are MNHEY and SVGAGI. The V gene lost 6 bases and the J gene lost 6 bases, with 9 bases spanning the gap. The CDR3 DNA sequence: TGTGCCAGCAGGGACTTGGGCGAGCAGTACTTC. It is translated as CASRDLGEQYF.

The V and J genes are TRBV5-4 and TRBJ2-5; 9 bases line up with TRBD1. The germline CDR1 and CDR2 sequences are SGHNT and YYREEE (reference sequence). The CDR3 loop spans 16 amino acids. Unmatched junction bases numbered 10, after V lost 3 bases and J lost 4 bases. For the CDR3, the DNA is TGTGCCAGCAGCTCAGTTCAACAGGGGGCTCGAGAGACCCAGTACTTC. This codes for CASSSVQQGARETQYF.

This chain uses TRBV5-1 with TRBJ2-5, with 7 bases lining up with TRBD2. V dropped 4 bases and J dropped 1; count of bases not matched to a gene: 7. The CDR3 covers 15 residues. CDR1 is SGHRS, CDR2 YFSETQ, per germline. For the CDR3, the DNA is TGCGCCAGCAGCGGGGCTAGCGGACTCCAAGAGACCCAGTACTTC. It translates to CASSGASGLQETQYF. Together with reference TRBV5-1 and TRBJ2-5, the CDR3 gives the full variable domain: KAGVTQTPRYLIKTRGQQVTLSCSPISGHRSVSWYQQTPGQGLQFLFEYFSETQRNKGNFPGRFSGRQFSNSRSEMNVSTLELGDSALYLCASSGASGLQETQYFGPGTRLLVL.

The chain employs TRBV5-1 and TRBJ2-7, with 15 bases aligning to TRBD2. V lost 4 bases to trimming and J lost 3 bases; unmatched junction nucleotides: 8. Germline loops: CDR1 SGHRS, CDR2 YFSETQ. This CDR3 contains 17 residues. The CDR3 protein is CASSAGTSGRINYEQYF. Here the CDR3 DNA reads TGCGCCAGCAGCGCGGGGACTAGCGGGAGGATTAACTACGAGCAGTACTTC.

This chain connects TRBV19 to TRBJ2-3; TRBD2 agrees at 7 bases. J gave up 6 bases and V 4 bases, and 4 bases lay outside the gene matches. Germline lookup yields CDR1 LNHDA and CDR2 SQIVND (reference sequence). This CDR3 is 13 amino acids long. The CDR3 loop is CASSTTSVDTQYF. The CDR3 coding sequence is TGTGCCAGTAGTACCACTAGCGTTGATACGCAGTATTTT.

The CDR3 protein is CAWSVVRGSTGELFF. In DNA form, the CDR3 reads TGTGCCTGGAGTGTAGTCCGGGGGAGCACCGGGGAGCTGTTTTTT. The chain uses TRBV30 and TRBJ2-2; tentative D call: TRBD2 (6 bases). The CDR3 extends over 15 amino acids. V was cut by 0 bases and J by 4 bases, with 12 bases left in between. Germline loops: CDR1 GTSNPN, CDR2 SVGIG (reference sequence). The variable domain in full, with the rest retrieved from reference TRBV30 and TRBJ2-2, is SQTIHQWPATLVQPVGSPLSLECTVEGTSNPNLYWYRQAAGRGLQLLFYSVGIGQISSEVPQNLSASRPQDRQFILSSKKLLLSDSGFYLCAWSVVRGSTGELFFGEGSRLTVL.

J is TRBJ1-2 and V is TRBV10-3; D is possibly TRBD1 (5 bases). Germline loops: CDR1 ENHRY, CDR2 SYGVKD. This CDR3 spans 15 amino acids. Trimming shortened V by 3 bases and J by 8 bases, and 19 bases separated the two germline ends. The CDR3 DNA reads TGTGCCATCAGTGAATTGGCTCAAACAGGCCAGGGCTACACCTTC. The encoded protein is CAISELAQTGQGYTF.

This chain joins TRBV4-2 and TRBJ1-3; D is ambiguous. The V gene's germline CDR1 is LGHNA and CDR2 YNFKEQ. The CDR3 spans 16 residues. V gave up 1 base and J gave up 2 bases, with 12 bases separating them. This CDR3 reads CASSQGAPGTGNTIYF. Written as DNA, the CDR3 is TGTGCCAGCAGCCAAGGGGCCCCGGGGACTGGAAACACCATATATTTT.

The gene calls are TRBV10-3 and TRBJ2-1; the match to TRBD2 covers 7 bases. Trimming cost V 6 bases and J 10 bases; bases outside gene matches: 3. Germline values: CDR1 ENHRY, CDR2 SYGVKD. This CDR3 region has 11 residues. CDR3 DNA: TGTGCCATCAGAGGGACTATCGAGCAGTTCTTC. This codes for CAIRGTIEQFF.

The rearrangement joins TRBV28 to TRBJ2-7, with 8 bases identical to TRBD2. The CDR3 loop spans 16 amino acids. Per germline, CDR1 MDHEN and CDR2 SYDVKM. The V and J ends lost 4 bases and 0 bases, in that order; junction bases with no gene match: 8. The CDR3 nucleotides are TGTGCCAGCAGTTCCTCCCTAGCGGGTCTCTCCTACGAGCAGTACTTC. Its translation is CASSSSLAGLSYEQYF. Full variable domain (remainder filled in from reference TRBV28 and TRBJ2-7): DVKVTQSSRYLVKRTGEKVFLECVQDMDHENMFWYRQDPGLGLRLIYFSYDVKMKEKGDIPEGYSVSREKKERFSLILESASTNQTSMYLCASSSSLAGLSYEQYFGPGTRLTVT.

V gene TRBV24-1 combines with J gene TRBJ1-2; D gene ambiguous. Trimming shortened V by 6 bases and J by 0 bases, and 7 bases separated the two germline ends. This CDR3 contains 13 residues. Germline CDR1 reads KGHDR; CDR2 reads SFDVKD. The CDR3 DNA is TGTGCCACCAGTAGGACTGCTAACTATGGCTACACCTTC. Residues: CATSRTANYGYTF.

The rearrangement links TRBV7-2 to TRBJ1-5, with 7 positions matching TRBD1. V shed 3 bases, J shed 4 bases, and the junction held 3 bases outside the gene matches. Germline V gene lookup returns CDR1 SGHTA and CDR2 FQGNSA. The CDR3 is made up of 14 amino acids. The CDR3 nucleotides read TGTGCCAGCAGCTTCGGACAGGAGAATCAGCCCCAGCATTTT. Translated, it gives CASSFGQENQPQHF.

The J gene is TRBJ2-7, the V gene TRBV4-2; D gene uncertain. V lost 0 bases and J lost 3, with 6 bases in between. Germline CDR1 and CDR2: LGHNA and YNFKEQ. This CDR3 has 13 residues. The CDR3 nucleotides are TGTGCCAGCAGCCAAGAGGACCGCTACGAGCAGTACTTC. It encodes CASSQEDRYEQYF.

The chain couples TRBV2 to TRBJ2-5; no definite D call. V was clipped by 7 bases and J by 3 bases, with 6 bases between them. CDR1 is SNHLY and CDR2 is FYNNEI in the germline V gene. The CDR3 extends over 11 amino acids. CDR3 sequence reads: CASKAEETQYF. CDR3 bases: TGTGCCAGCAAAGCAGAAGAGACCCAGTACTTC.

This chain uses TRBV5-1 with TRBJ1-4; 11 nucleotides line up with TRBD1. V trimming: 4 bases; J trimming: 14 bases; junction bases outside the gene matches: 7. This CDR3 has 13 amino acids. Germline V gene sequence: CDR1 SGHRS, CDR2 YFSETQ. In DNA form, the CDR3 reads TGCGCCAGCAGCCCTCGGACAGGGGGCAATCTGTTTTTT. It encodes CASSPRTGGNLFF.

V is TRBV2 and J is TRBJ2-5; D perhaps matches TRBD2 (5 bases). Germline-derived CDR1 and CDR2 are SNHLY and FYNNEI. V lost 8 bases and J lost 7, with 14 bases in between. The CDR3 is made up of 12 amino acids. The CDR3 DNA reads as TGTGCCAGCGCAGAGTATCGGGGGACCCAGTACTTC. Encoded protein: CASAEYRGTQYF.